One sample yielded the 23 T cell receptor beta chains listed below, sequenced in a study of blood T cell repertoires in COVID-19. Assay used: immunoSEQ multiplex PCR; TCRdb lists only in-frame clones, some missing. The top ten clones hold 1.2% of a sample with approximately 400,000 clones, 88% of them seen once. Sequences were obtained from PBMCs or T cells enriched from blood (not recorded which). Receptors originate from a woman aged 18 to 35 who had recovered from COVID-19.

The V call is TRBV7-6, the J call TRBJ1-3; D not resolved. Germline values: CDR1 SGHVS, CDR2 FNYEAQ. The CDR3 spans 15 residues. Trimming removed 0 bases at V and 0 bases at J, with 6 bases between. DNA of the CDR3: TGTGCCAGCAGCTTAGCGGTCGGCTCTGGAAACACCATATATTTT. It codes for CASSLAVGSGNTIYF.

The V gene is TRBV18, the J gene TRBJ1-1; TRBD1 matches at 8 bases. The CDR3 consists of 16 residues. CDR1 and CDR2 from the germline V gene are KGHSH and LQKENI. V was clipped by 2 bases and J by 0 bases; unmatched bases: 5. CDR3 residues: CASSPNRQGLNTEAFF. The CDR3 coding sequence is TGTGCCAGCTCACCAAACCGACAGGGGTTGAACACTGAAGCTTTCTTT.

V and J are TRBV27 and TRBJ2-2, with 7 bases lining up with TRBD2. Germline-derived CDR1 and CDR2 are MNHEY and SMNVEV (reference sequence). The CDR3 is 14 residues long. The V segment lost 2 bases and the J segment 7 bases; nucleotides outside the gene matches: 4. CDR3: CASSLRLAYGELFF. The CDR3 bases are TGTGCCAGCAGTTTAAGACTAGCTTACGGGGAGCTGTTTTTT.

This clone was detected only once. V and J are TRBV5-1 and TRBJ2-7, with TRBD1 matching 8 bases. CDR1 and CDR2 from the germline V gene are SGHRS and YFSETQ. The CDR3 contains 15 residues. Trimming at V came to 4 bases and at J to 3 bases, leaving 9 bases not matched to a gene. CDR3 loop: CASSARTGPDYEQYF. The CDR3 DNA follows: TGCGCCAGCAGCGCCCGGACAGGGCCCGACTACGAGCAGTACTTC.

The table lists this clone with many counts. V usage is TRBV5-1 and J usage is TRBJ2-7; 7 positions match TRBD1. Germline V lookup: CDR1 SGHRS, CDR2 YFSETQ. The CDR3 runs 15 residues. V gave up 3 bases and J gave up 7 bases; unmatched junction bases: 13. As DNA, the CDR3 is TGCGCCAGCAGCTGGGGGCCCGGGACAGCCCTGGAGCAGTACTTC. Encoded protein: CASSWGPGTALEQYF. The full variable domain, completed using reference TRBV5-1 and TRBJ2-7, is KAGVTQTPRYLIKTRGQQVTLSCSPISGHRSVSWYQQTPGQGLQFLFEYFSETQRNKGNFPGRFSGRQFSNSRSEMNVSTLELGDSALYLCASSWGPGTALEQYFGPGTRLTVT.

V gene TRBV28 combines with J gene TRBJ1-2; 9 bases are shared with TRBD1. The germline V gene has CDR1 MDHEN and CDR2 SYDVKM. This CDR3 region has 12 residues. Losses at the gene ends were 3 bases for V and 8 bases for J; bases not matched to a gene: 1. CDR3 sequence: CASSLGTGGYTF. CDR3 in DNA: TGTGCCAGCAGTTTGGGGACAGGGGGCTACACCTTC.

The chain couples TRBV5-1 to TRBJ2-4; D perhaps matches TRBD1 (6 bases). The CDR3 extends over 17 amino acids. Trimming pared 0 bases from V and 5 bases from J, leaving 18 bases between. The V gene's germline CDR1 is SGHRS and CDR2 YFSETQ. The CDR3 protein is CASSLEGVLNRENIQYF. CDR3 bases: TGCGCCAGCAGCTTGGAGGGGGTTTTAAATAGGGAAAACATTCAGTACTTC.

This rearrangement joins TRBV5-1 to TRBJ1-1, with D possibly TRBD1 on 6 matching bases. The CDR3 spans 13 residues. CDR1 SGHRS and CDR2 YFSETQ come from the germline V gene. V lost 1 base and J 10 bases, leaving 14 bases between the germline ends. CDR3 sequence: CASSLTGRRLAFF. The CDR3 DNA reads TGCGCCAGCAGCTTGACAGGGAGAAGGTTAGCTTTCTTT.

The chain is built from TRBV5-1 and TRBJ2-2; 10 bases line up with TRBD1. The CDR3 spans 16 residues. The J segment lost 3 bases and the V segment lost 7 bases, leaving 9 bases of the junction unmatched. CDR1 and CDR2 from the germline V gene are SGHRS and YFSETQ. CDR3 sequence: CASGLDRGSDTGELFF. The CDR3 nucleotides read TGCGCCAGCGGGTTGGACAGGGGGAGTGACACCGGGGAGCTGTTTTTT.

A remark on this clone: The germline gene is not matched at one end of the junction; a read error may be the cause. The chain links TRBV3-1 (or the pseudogene TRBV3-2) to TRBJ1-4; tentative D call: TRBD1 (6 bases). Germline CDR1 LGHDT, CDR2 YNNKEL (reference sequence). The CDR3 has 14 amino acids. CDR3 in amino acids: CASSQVRGGSTLTF. The CDR3 DNA reads TGTGCCAGCAGCCAAGTAAGGGGGGGCTCAACGCTTACTTTT.

V gene TRBV6-5 combines with J gene TRBJ2-1; 8 bases line up with TRBD1. This CDR3 comprises 14 residues. Per the germline V gene, CDR1 is MNHEY and CDR2 is SVGAGI. V trimming: 2 bases; J trimming: 9 bases; junction bases outside the gene matches: 6. As DNA, the CDR3 is TGTGCCAGCAGTTACAGGACAGGGTTAGGTGAGCAGTTCTTC. This translates into CASSYRTGLGEQFF.

V and J are TRBV12-3 or TRBV12-4 and TRBJ2-5; 8 nucleotides line up with TRBD2. This CDR3 has 13 residues. The junction had 3 bases not matched to a gene; V was cut back by 6 bases and J by 3 bases. The DNA for the CDR3 is TGTGCCAGCAGAGTACTAGCGGAAGAGACCCAGTACTTC. Translated: CASRVLAEETQYF.

The chain couples TRBV7-2 to TRBJ1-6; 7 bases agree with TRBD1. Trimming removed 1 base from V and 10 bases from J; junction bases left unmatched: 4. In germline, CDR1 is SGHTA, CDR2 FQGNSA. The CDR3 consists of 14 residues. CDR3 residues: CASSLGQGSSPLHF. The CDR3 DNA follows: TGTGCCAGCAGCTTAGGACAGGGCTCCTCACCCCTCCACTTT.

As DNA, the CDR3 is TGTGCCAGCAGTGAAACTCTGGGGCAGGGGGCGGGGGAGCAGTACTTC. The encoded protein is CASSETLGQGAGEQYF. V gene TRBV6-1 combines with J gene TRBJ2-7; 8 bases fit TRBD1. CDR1 is MNHNS, CDR2 SASEGT, per germline. CDR3 length equals 16 residues. J gave up 7 bases and V 2 bases, and 13 bases lay outside the gene matches.

CDR3 region: CASSMGHVSGNTIYF. The CDR3, as DNA: TGTGCCAGCAGTATGGGACACGTCTCTGGAAACACCATATATTTT. This chain joins TRBV6-5 and TRBJ1-3; D perhaps matches TRBD1 (6 bases). Germline V gene data show CDR1 as MNHEY and CDR2 as SVGAGI. There are 15 residues in the CDR3. Deletions cut 5 bases from V and 0 bases from J, with 11 bases between.

This clone was picked up a small number of times. The chain couples TRBV6-5 to TRBJ2-7, with 10 positions matching TRBD2. The J segment lost 6 bases and the V segment lost 6 bases, leaving 5 bases of the junction unmatched. This CDR3 comprises 13 residues. Germline V gives CDR1 MNHEY, CDR2 SVGAGI. The CDR3 DNA reads TGTGCCAGCAGACTAGCGGGGCATTTCGAGCAGTACTTC. This gives the protein CASRLAGHFEQYF.

The chain couples TRBV5-1 to TRBJ2-2; 7 bases match TRBD2. Germline V lookup: CDR1 SGHRS, CDR2 YFSETQ. This CDR3 comprises 18 residues. The ends lost 3 bases at V and 2 bases at J; junction bases unmatched: 13. CDR3 coding DNA: TGCGCCAGCAGCTCGGGAGGAGGAACGGAACGAAACACCGGGGAGCTGTTTTTT. Protein: CASSSGGGTERNTGELFF.

The rearrangement joins TRBV29-1 to TRBJ2-3; 8 nucleotides agree with TRBD1. CDR3 length: 15 residues. V dropped 3 bases and J dropped 3; count of bases not matched to a gene: 8. Germline V gene sequence: CDR1 SQVTM, CDR2 ANQGSEA. The CDR3 here is CSVEGGRGPTDTQYF. The CDR3, as DNA: TGCAGCGTTGAGGGGGGCAGGGGGCCGACAGATACGCAGTATTTT.

This clone was seen just once. The V call is TRBV27, the J call TRBJ1-2, with D maybe TRBD1 (5 bases). The germline V gene has CDR1 MNHEY and CDR2 SMNVEV (reference sequence). Trimming stripped 4 bases from V and 8 bases from J, with 14 bases between. The CDR3 consists of 13 residues. Written as DNA, the CDR3 is TGTGCCAGCAGTTACCGGGACTGGAGGGGCTACACCTTC. Protein product: CASSYRDWRGYTF.

CDR3: CASRAGTGETGELFF. The CDR3 bases are TGTGCCAGCAGAGCCGGGACAGGGGAAACCGGGGAGCTGTTTTTT. The chain combines TRBV6-5 with TRBJ2-2; 10 bases align to TRBD1. After removal of 6 bases from V and 5 bases from J, the junction contained 6 bases not matched to a gene. The germline V gene encodes CDR1 MNHEY and CDR2 SVGAGI. The CDR3 is made up of 15 amino acids.

The rearrangement links TRBV4-1 to TRBJ2-2, with D possibly being TRBD1 (5 bases). CDR3 size: 17 residues. V was trimmed by 5 bases and J by 1 base, leaving 17 bases between them. The germline V gene encodes CDR1 MGHRA and CDR2 YSYEKL. In DNA, the CDR3 is TGCGCCAGCAGCTCAAGAGAATCAGGGAAGAACACCGGGGAGCTGTTTTTT. This sequence encodes CASSSRESGKNTGELFF.

V and J are TRBV9 and TRBJ1-1; D ambiguous. V lost 5 bases, J lost 0 bases, and 20 bases lay in between. The germline CDR1 and CDR2 sequences are SGDLS and YYNGEE. The CDR3 spans 17 residues. The CDR3 region is CASSPISGKPLNTEAFF. The CDR3 nucleotides are TGTGCCAGCAGTCCCATATCAGGAAAGCCCTTGAACACTGAAGCTTTCTTT. Full variable domain (missing parts from reference TRBV9 and TRBJ1-1): DSGVTQTPKHLITATGQRVTLRCSPRSGDLSVYWYQQSLDQGLQFLIQYYNGEERAKGNILERFSAQQFPDLHSELNLSSLELGDSALYFCASSPISGKPLNTEAFFGQGTRLTVV.

The V gene is TRBV27, the J gene TRBJ2-6; D ambiguous. Germline loops: CDR1 MNHEY, CDR2 SMNVEV (reference sequence). The CDR3 covers 19 residues. The V and J ends lost 6 bases and 4 bases respectively, with 25 bases between them. The CDR3 reads CASRRKVEQLLPGANVLTF. The CDR3 DNA reads as TGTGCCAGCAGGAGGAAAGTGGAGCAGCTCCTCCCCGGGGCCAACGTCCTGACTTTC.